This TCR beta chain was recovered during a study of T cell responses to AZD1222 COVID-19 vaccine. Sequenced by immunoSEQ multiplex PCR; TCRdb stores in-frame clones only, minus some. The data contain about 200,000 clones, approximately 92% of them singletons. The starting material was peripheral blood, obtained 28 days after the second dose of the MenACWY control vaccine. The source is an adult who received the MenACWY meningococcal vaccine as a control.

The CDR3 here is CASSLTGMNGYTF. The CDR3 DNA follows: TGTGCCAGCAGTTTGACAGGGATGAATGGCTACACCTTC. The chain uses TRBV2 and TRBJ1-2; 7 nucleotides agree with TRBD1. Germline values: CDR1 SNHLY, CDR2 FYNNEI. This CDR3 comprises 13 residues. Trimming cost V 5 bases and J 6 bases; bases outside gene matches: 6.